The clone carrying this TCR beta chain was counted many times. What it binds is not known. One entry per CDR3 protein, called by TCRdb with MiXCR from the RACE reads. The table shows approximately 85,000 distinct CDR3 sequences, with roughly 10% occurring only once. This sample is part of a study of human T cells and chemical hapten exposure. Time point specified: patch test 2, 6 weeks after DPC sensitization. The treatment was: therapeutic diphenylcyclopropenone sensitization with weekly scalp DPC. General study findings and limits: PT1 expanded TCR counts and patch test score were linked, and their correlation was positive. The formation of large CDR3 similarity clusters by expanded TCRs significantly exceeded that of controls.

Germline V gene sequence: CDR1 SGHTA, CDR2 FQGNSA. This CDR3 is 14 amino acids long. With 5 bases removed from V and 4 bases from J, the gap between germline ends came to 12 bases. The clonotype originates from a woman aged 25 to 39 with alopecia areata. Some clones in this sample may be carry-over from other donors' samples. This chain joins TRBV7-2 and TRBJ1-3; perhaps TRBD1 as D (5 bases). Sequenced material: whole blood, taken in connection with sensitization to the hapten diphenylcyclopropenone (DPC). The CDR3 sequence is CASSTQELGNTIYF. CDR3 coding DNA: TGTGCCAGCAGCACACAGGAATTGGGAAACACCATATATTTT.